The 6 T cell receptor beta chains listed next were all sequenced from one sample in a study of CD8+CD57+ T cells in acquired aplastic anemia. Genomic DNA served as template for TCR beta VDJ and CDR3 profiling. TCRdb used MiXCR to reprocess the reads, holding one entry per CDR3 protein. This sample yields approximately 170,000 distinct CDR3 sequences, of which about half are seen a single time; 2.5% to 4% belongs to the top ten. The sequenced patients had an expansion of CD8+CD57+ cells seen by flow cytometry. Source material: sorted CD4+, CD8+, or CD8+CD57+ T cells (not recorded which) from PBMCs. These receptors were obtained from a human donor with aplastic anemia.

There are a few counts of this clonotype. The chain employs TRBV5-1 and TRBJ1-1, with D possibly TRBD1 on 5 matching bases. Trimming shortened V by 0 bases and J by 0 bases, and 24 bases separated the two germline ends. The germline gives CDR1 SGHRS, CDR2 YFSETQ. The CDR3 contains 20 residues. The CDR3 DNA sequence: TGCGCCAGCAGCTTGGAGGGACTGCGTATATTCGGGTTCGTGAACACTGAAGCTTTCTTT. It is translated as CASSLEGLRIFGFVNTEAFF.

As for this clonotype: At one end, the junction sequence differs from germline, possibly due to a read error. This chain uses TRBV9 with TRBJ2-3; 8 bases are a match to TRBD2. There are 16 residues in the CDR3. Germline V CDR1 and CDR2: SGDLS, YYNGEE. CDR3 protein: CASSAAAGAGTDTQCF. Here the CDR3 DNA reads TGTGCCAGCAGCGCAGCAGCGGGGGCCGGCACAGATACGCAGTGTTTT.

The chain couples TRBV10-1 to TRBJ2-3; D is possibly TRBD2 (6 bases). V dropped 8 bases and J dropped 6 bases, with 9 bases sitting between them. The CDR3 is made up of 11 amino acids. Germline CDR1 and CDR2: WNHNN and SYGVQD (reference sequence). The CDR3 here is CASLGRDTQYF. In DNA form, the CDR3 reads TGCGCCAGCCTTGGGAGGGATACGCAGTATTTT.

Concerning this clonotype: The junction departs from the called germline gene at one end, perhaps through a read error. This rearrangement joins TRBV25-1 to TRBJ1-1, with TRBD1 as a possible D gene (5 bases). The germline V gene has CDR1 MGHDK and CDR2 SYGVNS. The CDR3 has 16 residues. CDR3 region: CASSLRAGPMNAEAFF. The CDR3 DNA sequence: TGTGCCAGCAGTCTAAGAGCAGGGCCGATGAACGCTGAAGCTTTCTTT.

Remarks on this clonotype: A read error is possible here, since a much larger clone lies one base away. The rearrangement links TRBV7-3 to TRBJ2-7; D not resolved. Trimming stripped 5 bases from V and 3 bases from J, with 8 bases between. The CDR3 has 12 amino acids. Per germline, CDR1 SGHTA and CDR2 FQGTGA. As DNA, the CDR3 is TGTGCCAGCAGCCAAAACAGCTACGAGCAGTACTTC. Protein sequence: CASSQNSYEQYF. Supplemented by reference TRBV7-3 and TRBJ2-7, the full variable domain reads GAGVSQTPSNKVTEKGKYVELRCDPISGHTALYWYRQSLGQGPEFLIYFQGTGAADDSGLPNDRFFAVRPEGSVSTLKIQRTERGDSAVYLCASSQNSYEQYFGPGTRLTVT.

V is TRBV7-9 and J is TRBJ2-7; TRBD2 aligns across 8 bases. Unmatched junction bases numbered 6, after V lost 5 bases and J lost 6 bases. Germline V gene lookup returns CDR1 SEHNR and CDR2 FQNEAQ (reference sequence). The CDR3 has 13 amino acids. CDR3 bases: TGTGCCAGCAGCGCGGGACTAGGGCGCGAGCAGTACTTC. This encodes CASSAGLGREQYF.